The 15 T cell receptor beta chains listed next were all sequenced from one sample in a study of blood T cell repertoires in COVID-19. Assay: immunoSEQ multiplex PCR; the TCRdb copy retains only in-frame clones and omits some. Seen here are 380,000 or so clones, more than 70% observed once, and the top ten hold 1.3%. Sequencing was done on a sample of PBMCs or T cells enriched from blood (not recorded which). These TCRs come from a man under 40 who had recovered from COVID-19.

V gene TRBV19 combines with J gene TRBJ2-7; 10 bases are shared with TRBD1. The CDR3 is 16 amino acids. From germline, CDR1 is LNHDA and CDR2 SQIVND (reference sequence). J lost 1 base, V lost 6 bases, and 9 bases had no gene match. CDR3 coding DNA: TGTGCCAGTAGAACCCGGACAGGGGGTGATTCCTACGAGCAGTACTTC. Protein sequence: CASRTRTGGDSYEQYF.

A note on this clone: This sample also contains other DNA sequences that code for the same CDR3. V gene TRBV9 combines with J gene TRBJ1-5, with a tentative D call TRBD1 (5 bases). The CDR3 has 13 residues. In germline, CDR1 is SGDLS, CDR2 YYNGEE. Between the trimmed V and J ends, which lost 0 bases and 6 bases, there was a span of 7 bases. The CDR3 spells CASSVAQGQPQHF. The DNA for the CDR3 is TGTGCCAGCAGCGTAGCTCAGGGTCAGCCCCAGCATTTT.

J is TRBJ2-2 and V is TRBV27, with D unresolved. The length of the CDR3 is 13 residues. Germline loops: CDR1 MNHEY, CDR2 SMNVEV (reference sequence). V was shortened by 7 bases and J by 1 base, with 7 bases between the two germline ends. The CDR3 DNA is TGTGCCAGCACCCCACAGAACACCGGGGAGCTGTTTTTT. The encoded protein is CASTPQNTGELFF.

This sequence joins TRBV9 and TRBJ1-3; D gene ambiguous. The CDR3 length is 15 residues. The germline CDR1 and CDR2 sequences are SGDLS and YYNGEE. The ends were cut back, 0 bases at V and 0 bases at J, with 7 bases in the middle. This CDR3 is CASSVDAGSGNTIYF. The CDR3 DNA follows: TGTGCCAGCAGCGTAGATGCAGGCTCTGGAAACACCATATATTTT.

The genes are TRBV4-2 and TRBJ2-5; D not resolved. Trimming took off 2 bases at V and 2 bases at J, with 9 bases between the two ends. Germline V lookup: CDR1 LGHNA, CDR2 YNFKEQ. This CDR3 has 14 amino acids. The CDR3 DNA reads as TGTGCCAGCAGCCAAATAAGTACACAAGAGACCCAGTACTTC. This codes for CASSQISTQETQYF.

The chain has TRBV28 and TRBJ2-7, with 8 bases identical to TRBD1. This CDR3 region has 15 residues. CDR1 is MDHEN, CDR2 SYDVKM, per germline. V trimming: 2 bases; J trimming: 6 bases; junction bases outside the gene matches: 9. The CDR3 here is CASSLGDRSRGEQYF. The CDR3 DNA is TGTGCCAGCAGTTTAGGGGACAGGAGCCGGGGCGAGCAGTACTTC.

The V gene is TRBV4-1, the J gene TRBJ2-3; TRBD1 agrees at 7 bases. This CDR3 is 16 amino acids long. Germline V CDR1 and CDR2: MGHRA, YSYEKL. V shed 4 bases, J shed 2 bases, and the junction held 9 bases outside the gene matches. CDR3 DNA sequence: TGCGCCAGCAGCCGCGTTATAACAGGGGCCACAGATACGCAGTATTTT. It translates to CASSRVITGATDTQYF.

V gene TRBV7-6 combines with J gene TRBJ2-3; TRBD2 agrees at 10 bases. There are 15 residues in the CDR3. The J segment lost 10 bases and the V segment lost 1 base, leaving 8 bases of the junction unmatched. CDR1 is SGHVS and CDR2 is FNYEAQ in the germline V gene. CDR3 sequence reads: CASSLGLAGELAQYF. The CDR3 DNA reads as TGTGCCAGCAGCTTAGGGCTAGCGGGGGAACTGGCGCAGTATTTT.

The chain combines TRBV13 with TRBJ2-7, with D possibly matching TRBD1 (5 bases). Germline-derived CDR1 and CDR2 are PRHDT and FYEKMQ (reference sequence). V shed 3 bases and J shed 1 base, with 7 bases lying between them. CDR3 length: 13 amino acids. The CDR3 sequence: CASSFQGSYEQYF. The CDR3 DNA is TGTGCCAGCAGCTTTCAGGGTTCCTACGAGCAGTACTTC. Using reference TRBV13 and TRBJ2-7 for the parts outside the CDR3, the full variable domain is AAGVIQSPRHLIKEKRETATLKCYPIPRHDTVYWYQQGPGQDPQFLISFYEKMQSDKGSIPDRFSAQQFSDYHSELNMSSLELGDSALYFCASSFQGSYEQYFGPGTRLTVT.

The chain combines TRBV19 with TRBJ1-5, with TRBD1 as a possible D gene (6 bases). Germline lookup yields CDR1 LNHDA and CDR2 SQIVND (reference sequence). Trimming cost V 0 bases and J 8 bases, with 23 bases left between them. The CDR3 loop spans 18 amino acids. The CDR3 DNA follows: TGTGCCAGTAGTATAGATCGCCAGGACAGCCAAATGCTGAAGCCCCAGCATTTT. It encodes CASSIDRQDSQMLKPQHF.

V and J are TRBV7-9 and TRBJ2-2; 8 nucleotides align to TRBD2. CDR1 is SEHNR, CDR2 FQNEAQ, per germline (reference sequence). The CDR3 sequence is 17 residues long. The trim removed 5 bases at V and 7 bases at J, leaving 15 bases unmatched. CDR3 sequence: CASSPPGGRRLGGELFF. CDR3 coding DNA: TGTGCCAGCAGCCCCCCGGGGGGGCGACGCCTGGGCGGGGAGCTGTTTTTT.

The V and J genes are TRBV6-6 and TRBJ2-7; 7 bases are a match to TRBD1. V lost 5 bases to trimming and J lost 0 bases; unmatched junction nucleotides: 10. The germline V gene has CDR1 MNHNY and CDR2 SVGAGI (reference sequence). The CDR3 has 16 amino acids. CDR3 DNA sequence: TGTGCCAGCAGTCGATATCCGGGACAGATCTCCTACGAGCAGTACTTC. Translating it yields CASSRYPGQISYEQYF.

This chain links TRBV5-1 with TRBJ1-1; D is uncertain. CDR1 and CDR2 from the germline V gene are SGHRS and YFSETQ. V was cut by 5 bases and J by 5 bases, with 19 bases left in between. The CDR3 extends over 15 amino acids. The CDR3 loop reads CASRWGDVGGTEAFF. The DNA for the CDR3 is TGCGCCAGCAGGTGGGGTGATGTCGGAGGGACTGAAGCTTTCTTT.

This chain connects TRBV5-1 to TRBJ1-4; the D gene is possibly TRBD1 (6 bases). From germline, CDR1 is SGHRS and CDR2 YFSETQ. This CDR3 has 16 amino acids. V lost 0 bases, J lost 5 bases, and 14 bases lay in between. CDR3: CASSLVSDRFNEKLFF. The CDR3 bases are TGCGCCAGCAGCTTGGTGTCCGACAGGTTCAATGAAAAACTGTTTTTT.

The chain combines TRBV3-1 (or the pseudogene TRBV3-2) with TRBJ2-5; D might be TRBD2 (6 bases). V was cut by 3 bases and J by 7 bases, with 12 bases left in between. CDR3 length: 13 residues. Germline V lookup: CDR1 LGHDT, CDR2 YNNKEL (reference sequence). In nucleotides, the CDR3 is TGTGCCAGCAGCCAGAGGACGGAGGGGACCCAGTACTTC. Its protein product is CASSQRTEGTQYF.